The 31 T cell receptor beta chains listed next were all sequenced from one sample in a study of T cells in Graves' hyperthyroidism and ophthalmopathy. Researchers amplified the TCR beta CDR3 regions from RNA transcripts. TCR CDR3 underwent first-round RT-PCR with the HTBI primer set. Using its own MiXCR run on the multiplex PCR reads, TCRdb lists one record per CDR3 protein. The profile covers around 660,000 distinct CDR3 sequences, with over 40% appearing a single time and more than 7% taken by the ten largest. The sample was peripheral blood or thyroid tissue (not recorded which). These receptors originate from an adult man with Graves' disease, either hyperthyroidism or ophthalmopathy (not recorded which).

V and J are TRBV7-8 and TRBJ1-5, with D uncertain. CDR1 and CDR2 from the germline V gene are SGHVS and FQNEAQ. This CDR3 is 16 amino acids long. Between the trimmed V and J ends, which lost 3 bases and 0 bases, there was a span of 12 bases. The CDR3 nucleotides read TGTGCCAGCAGCTTGGCCGAGTGGGGTAGCAATCAGCCCCAGCATTTT. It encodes CASSLAEWGSNQPQHF.

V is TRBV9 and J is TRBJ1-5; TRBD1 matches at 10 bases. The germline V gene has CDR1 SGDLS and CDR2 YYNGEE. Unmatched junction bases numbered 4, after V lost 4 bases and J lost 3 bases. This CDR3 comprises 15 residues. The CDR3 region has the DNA TGTGCCAGCAGCACCGGGACAGGGGACAATCAGCCCCAGCATTTT. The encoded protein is CASSTGTGDNQPQHF.

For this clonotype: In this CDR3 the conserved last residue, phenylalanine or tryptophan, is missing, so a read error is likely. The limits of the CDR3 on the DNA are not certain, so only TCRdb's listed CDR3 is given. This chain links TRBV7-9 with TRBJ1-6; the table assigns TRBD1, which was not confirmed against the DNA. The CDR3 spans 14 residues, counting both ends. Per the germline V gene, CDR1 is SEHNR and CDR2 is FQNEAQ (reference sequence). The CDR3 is CASSFLTANSPLQS.

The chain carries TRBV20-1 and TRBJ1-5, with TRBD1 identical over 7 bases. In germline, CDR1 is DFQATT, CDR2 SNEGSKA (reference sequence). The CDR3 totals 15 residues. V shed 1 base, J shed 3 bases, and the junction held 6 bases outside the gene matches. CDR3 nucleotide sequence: TGCAGTGCTAGAGGGGGACAGAACTACAATCAGCCCCAGCATTTT. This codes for CSARGGQNYNQPQHF.

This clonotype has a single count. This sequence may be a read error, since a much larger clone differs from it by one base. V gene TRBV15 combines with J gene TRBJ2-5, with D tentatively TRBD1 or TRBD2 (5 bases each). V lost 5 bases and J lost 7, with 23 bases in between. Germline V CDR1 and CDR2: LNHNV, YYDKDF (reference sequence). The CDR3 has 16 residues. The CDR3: CATSQTPGAGMGTQYF. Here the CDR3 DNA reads TGTGCCACCAGCCAAACCCCCGGGGCAGGAATGGGGACCCAGTACTTC.

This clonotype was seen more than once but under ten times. The CDR3 is CASSGQGFDEQYF. The CDR3 nucleotides are TGTGCCAGTAGTGGACAGGGCTTTGACGAGCAGTACTTC. The chain joins TRBV19 to TRBJ2-7; TRBD1 aligns across 8 bases. V was pared by 5 bases and J by 5 bases, with 5 bases of the junction left unmatched. Per germline, CDR1 LNHDA and CDR2 SQIVND (reference sequence). The CDR3 runs 13 residues.

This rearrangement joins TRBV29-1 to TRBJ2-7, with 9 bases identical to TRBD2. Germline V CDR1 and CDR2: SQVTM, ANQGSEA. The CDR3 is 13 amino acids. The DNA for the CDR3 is TGCCAGCAGTTTAGCGGGGGTTACTACGAGCAGTACTTC. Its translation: CQQFSGGYYEQYF.

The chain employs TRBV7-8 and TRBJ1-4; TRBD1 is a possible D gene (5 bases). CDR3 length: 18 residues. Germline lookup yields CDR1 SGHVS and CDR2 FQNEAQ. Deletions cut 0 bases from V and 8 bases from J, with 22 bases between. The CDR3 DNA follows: TGTGCCAGCAGCTTAGCGGTGCAGGGATCGAGGGTACGAGAAAAACTGTTTTTT. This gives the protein CASSLAVQGSRVREKLFF.

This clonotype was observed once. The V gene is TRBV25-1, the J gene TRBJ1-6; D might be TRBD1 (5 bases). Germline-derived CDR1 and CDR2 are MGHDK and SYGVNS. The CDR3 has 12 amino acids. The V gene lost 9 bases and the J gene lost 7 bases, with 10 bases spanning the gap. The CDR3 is CARQGGNSPLHF. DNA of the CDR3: TGTGCCAGGCAGGGCGGGAATTCACCCCTCCACTTT.

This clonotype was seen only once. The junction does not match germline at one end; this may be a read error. The CDR3: CASSLGPLSYGQYF. The CDR3 DNA is TGTGCCAGCAGTTTGGGACCGCTCTCCTACGGGCAGTACTTC. The chain couples TRBV6-6 to TRBJ2-7; TRBD1 or TRBD2 may be the D gene (5 bases each). CDR1 is MNHNY and CDR2 is SVGAGI in the germline V gene (reference sequence). CDR3 size: 14 residues.

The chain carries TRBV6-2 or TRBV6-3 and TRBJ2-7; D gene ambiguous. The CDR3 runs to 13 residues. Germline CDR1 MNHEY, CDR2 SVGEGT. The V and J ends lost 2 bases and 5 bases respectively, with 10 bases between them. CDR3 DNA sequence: TGTGCCAGCAGTTACACAGTTAACCACGAGCAGTACTTC. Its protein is CASSYTVNHEQYF.

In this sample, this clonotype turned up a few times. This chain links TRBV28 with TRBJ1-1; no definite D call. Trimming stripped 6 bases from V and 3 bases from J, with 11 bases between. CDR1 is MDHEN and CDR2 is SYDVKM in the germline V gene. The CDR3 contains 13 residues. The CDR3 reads CASRRHGDTEAFF. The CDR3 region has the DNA TGTGCCAGCAGAAGACACGGTGACACTGAAGCTTTCTTT.

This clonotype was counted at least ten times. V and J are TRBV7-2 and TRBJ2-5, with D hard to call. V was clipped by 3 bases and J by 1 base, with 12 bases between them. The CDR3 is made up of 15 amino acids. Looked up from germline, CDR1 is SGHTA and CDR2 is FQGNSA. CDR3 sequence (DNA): TGTGCCAGCAGCTTTATCCGTTACGCCCAAGAGACCCAGTACTTC. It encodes CASSFIRYAQETQYF. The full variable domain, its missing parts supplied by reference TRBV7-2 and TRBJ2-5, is GAGVSQSPSNKVTEKGKDVELRCDPISGHTALYWYRQSLGQGLEFLIYFQGNSAPDKSGLPSDRFSAERTGGSVSTLTIQRTQQEDSAVYLCASSFIRYAQETQYFGPGTRLLVL.

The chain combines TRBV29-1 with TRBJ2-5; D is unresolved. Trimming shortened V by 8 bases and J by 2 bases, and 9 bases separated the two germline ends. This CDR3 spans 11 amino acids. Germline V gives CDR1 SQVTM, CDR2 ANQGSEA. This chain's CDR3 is CSLEGQETQYF. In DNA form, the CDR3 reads TGCAGCTTAGAAGGGCAAGAGACCCAGTACTTC. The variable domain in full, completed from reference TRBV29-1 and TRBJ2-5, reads SAVISQKPSRDICQRGTSLTIQCQVDSQVTMMFWYRQQPGQSLTLIATANQGSEATYESGFVIDKFPISRPNLTFSTLTVSNMSPEDSSIYLCSLEGQETQYFGPGTRLLVL.

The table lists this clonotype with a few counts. CDR3 residues: CASSQTSSGYQETQYF. CDR3 nucleotide sequence: TGTGCCAGCAGCCAGACCTCATCGGGTTACCAAGAGACCCAGTACTTC. The chain is built from TRBV7-2 and TRBJ2-5; D is unresolved. This CDR3 has 16 amino acids. Germline CDR1 and CDR2: SGHTA and FQGNSA. V shed 5 bases and J shed 0 bases, with 16 bases lying between them.

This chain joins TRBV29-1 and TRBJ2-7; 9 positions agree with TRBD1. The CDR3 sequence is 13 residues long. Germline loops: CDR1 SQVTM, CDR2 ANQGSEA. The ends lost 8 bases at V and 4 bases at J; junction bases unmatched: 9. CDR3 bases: TGCAGCCTATCCTGGGACAGGGTTTACGAGCAGTACTTC. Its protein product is CSLSWDRVYEQYF.

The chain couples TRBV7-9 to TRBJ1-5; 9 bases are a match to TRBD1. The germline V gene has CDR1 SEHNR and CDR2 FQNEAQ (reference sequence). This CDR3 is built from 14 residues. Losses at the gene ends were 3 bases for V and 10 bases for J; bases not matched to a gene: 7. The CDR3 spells CASSLTGGNSPQHF. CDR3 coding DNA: TGTGCCAGCAGCTTGACAGGGGGAAATTCACCCCAGCATTTT.

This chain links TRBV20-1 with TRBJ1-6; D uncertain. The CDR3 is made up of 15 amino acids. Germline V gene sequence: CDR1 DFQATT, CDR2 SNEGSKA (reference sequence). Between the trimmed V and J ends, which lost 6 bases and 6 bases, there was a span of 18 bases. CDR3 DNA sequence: TGCAGTGCAGAGTTGGGCGGGCCCGTTAATTCACCCCTCCACTTT. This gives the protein CSAELGGPVNSPLHF.

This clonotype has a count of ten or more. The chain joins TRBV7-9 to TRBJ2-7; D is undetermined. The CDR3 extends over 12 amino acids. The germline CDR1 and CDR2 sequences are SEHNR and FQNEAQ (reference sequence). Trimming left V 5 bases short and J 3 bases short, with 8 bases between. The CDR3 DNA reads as TGTGCCAGCAGCCAGTTAGGCTACGAGCAGTACTTC. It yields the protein CASSQLGYEQYF.

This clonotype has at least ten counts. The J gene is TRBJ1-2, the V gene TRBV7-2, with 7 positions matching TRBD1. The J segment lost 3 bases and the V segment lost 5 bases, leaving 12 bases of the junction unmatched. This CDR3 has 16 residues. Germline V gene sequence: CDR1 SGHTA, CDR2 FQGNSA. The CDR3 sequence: CASSHQGGRSDYGYTF. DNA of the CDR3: TGTGCCAGCAGCCACCAGGGGGGAAGATCGGACTATGGCTACACCTTC.

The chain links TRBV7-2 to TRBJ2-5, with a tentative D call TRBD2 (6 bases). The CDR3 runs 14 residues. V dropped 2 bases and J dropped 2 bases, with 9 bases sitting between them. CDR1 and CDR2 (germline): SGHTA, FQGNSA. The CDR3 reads CASSLSGTQETQYF. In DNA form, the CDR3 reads TGTGCCAGCAGCTTATCAGGGACTCAAGAGACCCAGTACTTC.

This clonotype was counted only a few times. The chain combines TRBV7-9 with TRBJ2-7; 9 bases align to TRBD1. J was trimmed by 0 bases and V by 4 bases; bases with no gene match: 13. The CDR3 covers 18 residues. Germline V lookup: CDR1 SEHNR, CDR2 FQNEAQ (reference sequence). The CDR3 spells CASSSQGAVKGSSYEQYF. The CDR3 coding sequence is TGTGCCAGCAGCTCACAGGGGGCGGTGAAGGGGAGCTCCTACGAGCAGTACTTC.

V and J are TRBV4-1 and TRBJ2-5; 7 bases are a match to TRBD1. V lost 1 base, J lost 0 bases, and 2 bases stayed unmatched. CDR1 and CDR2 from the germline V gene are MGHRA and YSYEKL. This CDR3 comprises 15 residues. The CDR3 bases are TGCGCCAGCAGCCAAGTCGACAGGGACCAAGAGACCCAGTACTTC. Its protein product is CASSQVDRDQETQYF.

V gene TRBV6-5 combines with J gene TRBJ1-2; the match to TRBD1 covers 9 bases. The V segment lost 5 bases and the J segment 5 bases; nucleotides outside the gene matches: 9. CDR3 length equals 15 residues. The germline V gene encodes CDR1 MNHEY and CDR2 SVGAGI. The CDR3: CASSPGTGNPYGYTF. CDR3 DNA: TGTGCCAGCAGTCCCGGGACAGGGAATCCTTATGGCTACACCTTC.

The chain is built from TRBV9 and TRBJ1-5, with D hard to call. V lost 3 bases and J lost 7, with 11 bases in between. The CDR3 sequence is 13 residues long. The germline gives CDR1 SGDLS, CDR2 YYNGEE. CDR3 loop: CASSGLTGQPQHF. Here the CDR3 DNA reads TGTGCCAGCAGCGGTCTAACTGGGCAGCCCCAGCATTTT. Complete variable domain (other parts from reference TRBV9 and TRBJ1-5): DSGVTQTPKHLITATGQRVTLRCSPRSGDLSVYWYQQSLDQGLQFLIQYYNGEERAKGNILERFSAQQFPDLHSELNLSSLELGDSALYFCASSGLTGQPQHFGDGTRLSIL.

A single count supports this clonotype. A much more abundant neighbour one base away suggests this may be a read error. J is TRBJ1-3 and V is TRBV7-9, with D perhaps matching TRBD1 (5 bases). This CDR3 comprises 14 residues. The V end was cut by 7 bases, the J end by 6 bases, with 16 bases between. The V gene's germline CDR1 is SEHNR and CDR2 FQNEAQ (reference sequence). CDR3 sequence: CASTGWRTENTIYF. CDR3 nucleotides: TGTGCCAGCACAGGGTGGAGGACTGAAAACACCATATATTTT.

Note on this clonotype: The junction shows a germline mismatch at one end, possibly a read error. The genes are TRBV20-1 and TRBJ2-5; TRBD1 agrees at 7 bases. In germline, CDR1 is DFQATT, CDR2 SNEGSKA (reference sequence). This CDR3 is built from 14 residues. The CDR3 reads CSARDLGQQETQYF. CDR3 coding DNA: TGCAGTGCTAGAGATTTGGGACAGCAAGAAACCCAGTACTTC.

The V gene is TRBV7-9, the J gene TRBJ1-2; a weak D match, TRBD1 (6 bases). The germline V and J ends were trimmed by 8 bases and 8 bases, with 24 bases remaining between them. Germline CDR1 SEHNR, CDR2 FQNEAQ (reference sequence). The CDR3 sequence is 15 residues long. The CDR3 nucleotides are TGTGCCAGCTCACCGGGGGCAGGGGCGAATAAAGGCTACACCTTC. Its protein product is CASSPGAGANKGYTF.

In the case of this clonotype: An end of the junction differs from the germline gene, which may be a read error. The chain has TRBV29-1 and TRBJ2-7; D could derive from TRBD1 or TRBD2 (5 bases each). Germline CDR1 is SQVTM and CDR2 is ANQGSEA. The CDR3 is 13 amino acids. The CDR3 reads CSALIGASYEQHF. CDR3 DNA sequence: TGCAGCGCCTTGATCGGGGCATCCTACGAGCAGCACTTC.

The CDR3 reads CASSGGNDQPQHF. The CDR3 nucleotides are TGTGCCAGCAGCGGGGGAAATGATCAGCCCCAGCATTTT. The genes are TRBV12-3 or TRBV12-4 and TRBJ1-5; tentative D call: TRBD1 (5 bases). V was clipped by 6 bases and J by 5 bases, with 11 bases between them. CDR3 size: 13 residues.

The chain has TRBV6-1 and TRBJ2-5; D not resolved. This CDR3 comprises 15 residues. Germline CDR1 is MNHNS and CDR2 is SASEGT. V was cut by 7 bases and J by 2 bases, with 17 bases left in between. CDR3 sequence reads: CASKEVSYEQETQYF. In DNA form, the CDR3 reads TGTGCCAGCAAAGAGGTCTCCTACGAGCAAGAGACCCAGTACTTC.